A selection of T cell receptor beta chains follows, all from one sample in a study of cytomegalovirus exposure and HLA in healthy donors. The repertoire was sequenced with immunoSEQ multiplex PCR; TCRdb's copy has only in-frame clones and lacks some. The listing contains roughly 60,000 clones. The sequencing sample was made of PBMCs. Receptor source: a woman in her late teens or twenties in good health and CMV-seronegative. Each CDR3 is given with its conserved first and last residue. The D gene is left open where the match is weak.

D gene	V gene	J gene	CDR3 DNA	CDR3 protein
TRBD2	TRBV6-5	TRBJ2-1	TGTGCCAGCAGTACTCCGGGGGAGGGCTACAATGAGCAGTTCTTC	CASSTPGEGYNEQFF
NA	TRBV28	TRBJ2-3	TGTGCCAGCAGTTTATACTCCTACGTAGATACGCAGTATTTT	CASSLYSYVDTQYF
TRBD1	TRBV18	TRBJ1-5	TGTGCCAGCTCACCGGGTACAGGGGAGGTCAGTCAGCCCCAGCATTTT	CASSPGTGEVSQPQHF
TRBD1	TRBV5-1	TRBJ1-2	TGCGCCAGCAGCGCCCGGACAGGGGGGGGTCATGGCTACACCTTC	CASSARTGGGHGYTF
NA	TRBV5-1	TRBJ2-3	TGCGCCAGCATCGCCGTCGGGACAGATACGCAGTATTTT	CASIAVGTDTQYF
TRBD1	TRBV11-2	TRBJ1-6	TGTGCCAGCAGCTTGACAGGGTTTTCACCCCTCCACTTT	CASSLTGFSPLHF
NA	TRBV7-9	TRBJ1-2	TGTGCCACCCGGTTAGGGGAAACTTATGGCTACACCTTC	CATRLGETYGYTF
TRBD1	TRBV5-1	TRBJ2-7	TGCGCCAGCAGCTCCGGACAGGGAGATCGCGAGCAGTACTTC	CASSSGQGDREQYF
TRBD2	TRBV14	TRBJ2-7	TGTGCCAGCAGCCAAGGGGGGGGAAAGCAGTACTTC	CASSQGGGKQYF
NA	TRBV28	TRBJ2-2	TGTGCCAGCAGCCGCCTCGGGGTGGCCGGGGAGCTGTTTTTT	CASSRLGVAGELFF
TRBD1	TRBV6-5	TRBJ2-1	TGTGCCAGCAGTTACTCCGGACAGGGGGCCTACAATGAGCAGTTCTTC	CASSYSGQGAYNEQFF
NA	TRBV6-6	TRBJ1-5	TGTGCCAGCAGTTACTGGGGGGATAGCAATCAGCCCCAGCATTTT	CASSYWGDSNQPQHF
NA	TRBV27	TRBJ1-2	TGTGCCAGCAGCTCCAGGGGCGCCTATGGCTACACCTTC	CASSSRGAYGYTF
TRBD2	TRBV7-9	TRBJ2-7	TGTGCCAGCAGCACGACTAGCGGGAGCCTTTTCGAGCAGTACTTC	CASSTTSGSLFEQYF
NA	TRBV7-9	TRBJ2-6	TGTGCCAGCAGCTTAGCAGATTACAGGCGCCACTCTGGGGCCAACGTCCTGACTTTC	CASSLADYRRHSGANVLTF
NA	TRBV5-1	TRBJ2-3	TGCGCCAGCAGCTTGGGACTTCCCACAGATACGCAGTATTTT	CASSLGLPTDTQYF
TRBD2	TRBV11-2	TRBJ2-3	TGTGCCAGCAGCTTAGTAGCGGGGGGAAGCACAGATACGCAGTATTTT	CASSLVAGGSTDTQYF
TRBD2	TRBV5-6	TRBJ2-3	TGTGCCAGCAGCTTGGAACTGGCGGGGCCGGGGGGAGGGCAGTATTTT	CASSLELAGPGGGQYF
TRBD2	TRBV30	TRBJ2-3	TGTGCCTGGAGTATGACCCGGACTAGCAGTTACACAGATACGCAGTATTTT	CAWSMTRTSSYTDTQYF
NA	TRBV5-4	TRBJ1-2	TGTGCCAGCAGCTTGGGGTGGGCAGGGGAAAACTATGGCTACACCTTC	CASSLGWAGENYGYTF
NA	TRBV27	TRBJ2-3	TGTGCCAGCAGTCACAGGGCTAGCACAGATACGCAGTATTTT	CASSHRASTDTQYF
TRBD2	TRBV13	TRBJ2-1	TGTGCCAGCAGCTTAGGGTTGCTAGCGGGGGCCTTCAATGAGCAGTTCTTC	CASSLGLLAGAFNEQFF
NA	TRBV30	TRBJ1-5	TGTGCCTGGAGTGTCACAGACAATCAGCCCCAGCATTTT	CAWSVTDNQPQHF
NA	TRBV5-1	TRBJ2-6	TGCGCCAGCAGCTTGGGTGGGGCCAACGTCCAGACTTTC	CASSLGGANVQTF
TRBD1	TRBV5-1	TRBJ2-6	TGCGCCAGCAGCTTGCGGACAGGAGATTCTGGGGCCAACGTCCTGACTTTC	CASSLRTGDSGANVLTF
TRBD2	TRBV4-1	TRBJ2-1	TGCGCCAGCAGCCGCAGCGGGATATACAATGAGCAGTTCTTC	CASSRSGIYNEQFF
NA	TRBV7-9	TRBJ1-1	TGTGCCAGCAGCTTAAGACAGGCAGGGGCAGCTTTCTTT	CASSLRQAGAAFF
NA	TRBV11-2	TRBJ1-3	TGTGCCAGCAGGGGGATAAGCGGATACGGAAACACCATATATTTT	CASRGISGYGNTIYF
NA	TRBV10-3	TRBJ1-1	TGTGCCATCAGTCCTCTTTCGAACACTGAAGCTTTCTTT	CAISPLSNTEAFF
NA	TRBV27	TRBJ1-5	TGTGCCAGCAGTTTATGGCCTAGGGGGAATCAGCCCCAGCATTTT	CASSLWPRGNQPQHF
NA	TRBV2	TRBJ2-3	TGTGCCAGCAGTTGGACAGCTAGCACAGATACGCAGTATTTT	CASSWTASTDTQYF
NA	TRBV10-3	TRBJ2-7	TGTGCCATCAGTGAGTCGGGGGCGTTCGGTTACGAGCAGTACTTC	CAISESGAFGYEQYF
NA	TRBV5-8	TRBJ1-6	TGTGCCAGCAGCTTGGCAGGGGCCCTCCACTTT	CASSLAGALHF
NA	TRBV4-2	TRBJ2-6	TGTGCCAGCAGCCATCTTGTGGGACAAGTATTCTCTGGGGCCAACGTCCTGACTTTC	CASSHLVGQVFSGANVLTF
NA	TRBV18	TRBJ1-1	TGTGCCAGCTCGTACTCCGAGGTTAGCGGGTCTGAAGCTTTCTTT	CASSYSEVSGSEAFF
NA	TRBV19	TRBJ1-6	TGTGCCAGTAGTTCCCGCCGTGGAGGCTATAATTCACCCCTCCACTTT	CASSSRRGGYNSPLHF
NA	TRBV2	TRBJ2-3	TGTGCCAGCAGTGAAGTGACGGGAGGCACAGATACGCAGTATTTT	CASSEVTGGTDTQYF
TRBD1	TRBV18	TRBJ2-2	TGTGCCAGCTCACCAGGGACAGACACCGGGGAGCTGTTTTTT	CASSPGTDTGELFF
NA	TRBV6-5	TRBJ1-1	TGTGCCAGCAGCACACCAGGAGGTAGAGCCACTGAAGCTTTCTTT	CASSTPGGRATEAFF
NA	TRBV6-1	TRBJ1-2	TGTGCCAGCAGTGAAGGAGGGACTAACTATGGCTACACCTTC	CASSEGGTNYGYTF
NA	TRBV6-1	TRBJ1-2	TGTGCCAGCAGTGACGGGACGGACTATTATGGCTACACCTTC	CASSDGTDYYGYTF
TRBD1	TRBV6-5	TRBJ2-3	TGTGCCAGCAGGATCCGGGACAGTTACACAGATACGCAGTATTTT	CASRIRDSYTDTQYF
NA	TRBV4-1	TRBJ2-3	TGCGCCAGCAGCCAAGGTCCCGCGGGAAGGAGGACAGATACGCAGTATTTT	CASSQGPAGRRTDTQYF
NA	TRBV27	TRBJ2-3	TGTGCCAGCAGTTCAGGAGATACGCAGTATTTT	CASSSGDTQYF
NA	TRBV10-3	TRBJ1-1	TGTGCCATCAGTGTGGAGGAGAACACTGAAGCTTTCTTT	CAISVEENTEAFF
NA	TRBV7-8	TRBJ2-5	TGTGCCAGCAGAACACGGGGTCCCCTACCCCAAGAGACCCAGTACTTC	CASRTRGPLPQETQYF
TRBD1	TRBV7-9	TRBJ2-7	TGTGCCAGCAGCTTAGAGGTTGGCAGGGGGCACGAGCAGTACTTC	CASSLEVGRGHEQYF
NA	TRBV29-1	TRBJ1-2	TGCAGCGCCTGGGCAGTCCATGGCTACACCTTC	CSAWAVHGYTF
NA	TRBV6-6	TRBJ2-3	TGTGCCAGCAGGAGGGGGGGCGATACGCAGTATTTT	CASRRGGDTQYF
NA	TRBV7-8	TRBJ2-7	TGTGCCAGCAGCGCTTGGACACTTTACGAGCAGTACTTC	CASSAWTLYEQYF
TRBD1	TRBV5-1	TRBJ2-7	TGCGCCAGCAGCCCCAGGGACAGTTCCTACGAGCAGTACTTC	CASSPRDSSYEQYF
NA	TRBV30	TRBJ2-5	TGTGCCTGGAAGGGGCAGTCCCAAGAGACCCAGTACTTC	CAWKGQSQETQYF
NA	TRBV5-1	TRBJ1-4	TGCGCCAGCAGCGCCCCGGGACTGATTAATGAAAAACTGTTTTTT	CASSAPGLINEKLFF